These 13 T cell receptor beta chains were sequenced from one sample in a study of blood T cell repertoires in COVID-19. Here immunoSEQ multiplex PCR was the method, and the copy in TCRdb shows in-frame clones only, minus some. The sample lists about 60,000 clones, over 70% seen once, with roughly 10% in the top ten. The specimen was peripheral blood. These receptors all come from a man aged 30 to 45 with COVID-19, enrolled during active disease.

This chain links TRBV6-4 with TRBJ1-5, with D uncertain. The germline gives CDR1 MRHNA, CDR2 SNTAGT. Trimming pared 8 bases from V and 6 bases from J, leaving 23 bases between. CDR3 length: 16 amino acids. CDR3 sequence: CASASGEGRVGQPQHF. The CDR3 region has the DNA TGTGCCAGCGCCTCGGGAGAGGGTAGGGTCGGTCAGCCCCAGCATTTT.

The sample holds a few counts of this clone. The V gene is TRBV6-6, the J gene TRBJ1-1; 7 bases line up with TRBD1. Germline values: CDR1 MNHNY, CDR2 SVGAGI (reference sequence). This CDR3 spans 14 amino acids. Trimming cost V 4 bases and J 1 base; bases outside gene matches: 3. The CDR3 is CASSFDRANTEAFF. CDR3 in DNA: TGTGCCAGCAGTTTCGACAGGGCGAACACTGAAGCTTTCTTT.

The V gene is TRBV4-2, the J gene TRBJ1-3, with D unresolved. Trimming shortened V by 4 bases and J by 0 bases, and 13 bases separated the two germline ends. The CDR3 has 16 residues. The germline V gene has CDR1 LGHNA and CDR2 YNFKEQ. Written as DNA, the CDR3 is TGTGCCAGCAGCCTAGAAGGGAGCTCCTCTGGAAACACCATATATTTT. Translating it yields CASSLEGSSSGNTIYF.

The rearrangement uses TRBV10-3 and TRBJ1-2, with a tentative D call TRBD1 (6 bases). CDR3 length: 13 residues. The V end lost 8 bases, the J end lost 5 bases, and 15 bases lay between the germline ends. Germline CDR1 is ENHRY and CDR2 is SYGVKD. The CDR3 DNA is TGTGCCATCGGGCCCGGGACACCTTATGGCTACACCTTC. It codes for CAIGPGTPYGYTF.

This rearrangement joins TRBV3-1 (or the pseudogene TRBV3-2) to TRBJ1-1; 7 bases are shared with TRBD1. The length of the CDR3 is 14 residues. J lost 1 base, V lost 4 bases, and 3 bases had no gene match. Germline assignment: CDR1 LGHDT and CDR2 YNNKEL (reference sequence). In nucleotides, the CDR3 is TGTGCCAGCAGCCCGGGACAGAAGAACACTGAAGCTTTCTTT. This translates into CASSPGQKNTEAFF.

V is TRBV5-1 and J is TRBJ2-7; 11 bases are shared with TRBD2. The V and J ends lost 1 base and 5 bases, in that order; junction bases with no gene match: 2. The CDR3 totals 14 residues. Germline V gene sequence: CDR1 SGHRS, CDR2 YFSETQ. Here the CDR3 DNA reads TGCGCCAGCAGCTTGTCACTAGCGGGAGACGAGCAGTACTTC. It translates to CASSLSLAGDEQYF.

The genes are TRBV19 and TRBJ1-5, with 7 bases matching TRBD1. With V trimmed by 4 bases and J by 4 bases, 1 base remained unmatched. This CDR3 spans 13 amino acids. Germline CDR1 LNHDA, CDR2 SQIVND (reference sequence). The CDR3 nucleotides are TGTGCCAGTAGTACCAGGGGGAATCAGCCCCAGCATTTT. Residues: CASSTRGNQPQHF.

The rearrangement links TRBV7-9 to TRBJ2-1; D might be TRBD1 (6 bases). CDR1 SEHNR and CDR2 FQNEAQ come from the germline V gene (reference sequence). V was pared by 5 bases and J by 8 bases, with 10 bases between. CDR3 length: 12 amino acids. The CDR3 reads CASSPQGHEQFF. For the CDR3, the DNA is TGTGCCAGCAGCCCCCAGGGGCATGAGCAGTTCTTC.

This chain connects TRBV6-5 to TRBJ2-3; 12 bases agree with TRBD2. Trimming removed 6 bases from V and 1 base from J; junction bases left unmatched: 2. Germline CDR1 is MNHEY and CDR2 is SVGAGI. The CDR3 runs 15 residues. CDR3 in DNA: TGTGCCAGCAGCCGACTAGCGGGAGGCACAGATACGCAGTATTTT. This codes for CASSRLAGGTDTQYF.

The V and J genes are TRBV2 and TRBJ1-5, with D perhaps TRBD1 (6 bases). The CDR3 runs to 16 residues. CDR1 and CDR2 from the germline V gene are SNHLY and FYNNEI. V was trimmed by 2 bases and J by 10 bases, leaving 21 bases between them. CDR3: CASSENRVAAISPQHF. DNA for the CDR3: TGTGCCAGCAGTGAAAACAGGGTGGCGGCCATCAGCCCCCAGCATTTT. The complete variable domain, with remaining parts taken from reference TRBV2 and TRBJ1-5, reads EPEVTQTPSHQVTQMGQEVILRCVPISNHLYFYWYRQILGQKVEFLVSFYNNEISEKSEIFDDQFSVERPDGSNFTLKIRSTKLEDSAMYFCASSENRVAAISPQHFGDGTRLSIL.

The rearrangement links TRBV19 to TRBJ2-2, with TRBD1 identical over 7 bases. CDR3 length equals 13 residues. V lost 4 bases and J lost 6; bases outside the gene matches: 2. Looked up from germline, CDR1 is LNHDA and CDR2 is SQIVND (reference sequence). Here the CDR3 reads CASSTDRAGELFF. CDR3 nucleotides: TGTGCCAGTAGTACAGACAGGGCCGGGGAGCTGTTTTTT.

The V gene is TRBV11-3, the J gene TRBJ2-1; 10 bases line up with TRBD2. CDR3 size: 16 residues. Germline loops: CDR1 SGHNT, CDR2 YENEEA. With 2 bases clipped from V and 6 bases from J, the junction kept 7 bases outside the gene matches. The CDR3 protein is CASSLSTGLAANEQFF. The CDR3 DNA reads TGTGCCAGCAGCTTATCCACTGGACTAGCGGCCAATGAGCAGTTCTTC. The variable domain in full, with the rest retrieved from reference TRBV11-3 and TRBJ2-1, is EAGVVQSPRYKIIEKKQPVAFWCNPISGHNTLYWYLQNLGQGPELLIRYENEEAVDDSQLPKDRFSAERLKGVDSTLKIQPAELGDSAVYLCASSLSTGLAANEQFFGPGTRLTVL.

This clone turned up a few times. The gene calls are TRBV7-3 and TRBJ2-1, with 9 bases fitting TRBD2. The germline V gene encodes CDR1 SGHTA and CDR2 FQGTGA. There are 19 residues in the CDR3. J gave up 0 bases and V 5 bases, and 14 bases lay outside the gene matches. The DNA of the CDR3 is TGTGCCAGCAGCCCGTCCGGGACTAGCCAGTTTAGCTCCTACAATGAGCAGTTCTTC. Amino acid sequence: CASSPSGTSQFSSYNEQFF.